A single sample gave rise to the 9 T cell receptor beta chains below, sequenced in a study of OX40 agonist ivuxolimab in advanced cancers. Profiling relied on immunoSEQ multiplex PCR, and the TCRdb table lists in-frame clones only, not all of them. The repertoire holds some 64,000 clones, with around nine tenths as singletons. The sample here was CD4+ or CD8+ T cells sorted from blood, taken in a trial of the OX40 agonist ivuxolimab. The receptor source for this set is an adult with an advanced solid tumor such as melanoma, head and neck, liver or kidney cancer.

This clone was recorded a few times. CDR3 sequence reads: CASKLGGGANQETQYF. CDR3 bases: TGTGCCAGCAAATTAGGTGGGGGGGCCAATCAAGAGACCCAGTACTTC. V gene TRBV2 combines with J gene TRBJ2-5; D is possibly TRBD2 (7 bases). V was cut by 7 bases and J by 2 bases, with 20 bases left in between. The germline V gene has CDR1 SNHLY and CDR2 FYNNEI. CDR3 length equals 16 residues.

The genes are TRBV27 and TRBJ2-3; 10 nucleotides align to TRBD1. Germline loops: CDR1 MNHEY, CDR2 SMNVEV (reference sequence). The V and J ends lost 5 bases and 4 bases, in that order; junction bases with no gene match: 12. The CDR3 totals 17 residues. Here the CDR3 reads CASSTTDRGRRSDTQYF. In DNA form, the CDR3 reads TGTGCCAGCAGTACAACCGACAGGGGGCGCAGGTCAGATACGCAGTATTTT.

The chain links TRBV5-1 to TRBJ2-7; perhaps TRBD2 as D (7 bases). Germline V lookup: CDR1 SGHRS, CDR2 YFSETQ. Trimming pared 4 bases from V and 9 bases from J, leaving 17 bases between. The length of the CDR3 is 13 residues. CDR3 coding DNA: TGCGCCAGCAGCCCCTCTATAGGGGGGGGGCAGTACTTC. Protein: CASSPSIGGGQYF.

The J gene is TRBJ1-1, the V gene TRBV18; D gene ambiguous. Trimming stripped 3 bases from V and 11 bases from J, with 19 bases between. From germline, CDR1 is KGHSH and CDR2 LQKENI. This CDR3 region has 14 residues. In nucleotides, the CDR3 is TGTGCCAGCTCACCCGATTCGGTTTTCTATGGGGCTTTCTTT. Protein sequence: CASSPDSVFYGAFF. The full variable domain, with the rest looked up from reference TRBV18 and TRBJ1-1, is NAGVMQNPRHLVRRRGQEARLRCSPMKGHSHVYWYRQLPEEGLKFMVYLQKENIIDESGMPKERFSAEFPKEGPSILRIQQVVRGDSAAYFCASSPDSVFYGAFFGQGTRLTVV.

This clone showed up just a few times. This chain links TRBV6-5 with TRBJ1-1; D gene ambiguous. CDR3 length: 13 amino acids. Deletions cut 5 bases from V and 0 bases from J, with 7 bases between. Germline V gene data show CDR1 as MNHEY and CDR2 as SVGAGI. CDR3 protein: CASSILLNTEAFF. As DNA, the CDR3 is TGTGCCAGCAGTATTCTCTTGAACACTGAAGCTTTCTTT.

The genes are TRBV15 and TRBJ1-4; D not resolved. This CDR3 contains 13 residues. V was trimmed by 2 bases and J by 5 bases, leaving 6 bases between them. Germline V CDR1 and CDR2: LNHNV, YYDKDF (reference sequence). This CDR3 reads CATSRRKNEKLFF. The CDR3 nucleotides read TGTGCCACCAGCAGACGGAAGAATGAAAAACTGTTTTTT.

The chain joins TRBV2 to TRBJ2-1; D uncertain. This CDR3 is 14 amino acids long. Germline V gene lookup returns CDR1 SNHLY and CDR2 FYNNEI. Between the trimmed V and J ends, which lost 3 bases and 1 base, there was a span of 7 bases. Here the CDR3 reads CASSDYQSYNEQFF. CDR3 coding DNA: TGTGCCAGCAGTGATTACCAATCCTACAATGAGCAGTTCTTC.

A remark on this clone: At the DNA level, this CDR3 is encoded by other sequences in the same sample as well. J is TRBJ1-2 and V is TRBV7-9; no clear D. V lost 1 base and J lost 8, with 11 bases in between. Per germline, CDR1 SEHNR and CDR2 FQNEAQ (reference sequence). The CDR3 extends over 13 amino acids. The CDR3 region is CASSLGELRGYTF. The DNA for the CDR3 is TGTGCCAGCAGCTTAGGAGAATTGAGGGGCTACACCTTC.

This clone was detected only once. The chain has TRBV18 and TRBJ2-3, with D possibly being TRBD1 (6 bases). The CDR3 runs to 14 residues. V gave up 2 bases and J gave up 4 bases, with 10 bases separating them. Per the germline V gene, CDR1 is KGHSH and CDR2 is LQKENI. CDR3 sequence reads: CASSPGGGSDTQYF. The CDR3 DNA reads as TGTGCCAGCTCACCAGGGGGCGGGTCAGATACGCAGTATTTT.